Listed below are T cell receptor beta chains from one sample, sequenced in a study of pediatric ulcerative colitis. Data came from immunoSEQ multiplex PCR; TCRdb stores just in-frame clones and leaves some out. The data show fewer than 30,000 clones, with 65% to 80% seen just once and approximately 8% held by the top ten. Sequencing was performed on gut tissue. Every receptor here comes from a boy between 10 and 17 years old with severe ulcerative colitis. The CDR3 runs from the conserved cysteine through the conserved F or W. Each record gives: J gene, V gene, CDR3 protein.

TRBJ2-1 TRBV11-2 CASSLLIGWNEQFF
TRBJ1-1 TRBV5-4 CASSLGRLGMNTEAFF
TRBJ2-1 TRBV11-1 CASSLEGRDEQFF
TRBJ1-2 TRBV5-6 CASSLDSGGNYGYTF
TRBJ2-3 TRBV6-6 CASSYSLSWRGDTQYF
TRBJ1-1 TRBV5-6 CASSLGQEEPEAFF
TRBJ2-3 TRBV2 CASSEWRESTDTQYF
TRBJ1-2 TRBV27 CARGVDRFTPSPYGYTF
TRBJ1-1 TRBV5-6 CASSHSDRNTEAFF
TRBJ2-3 TRBV19 CASSSQGGAGDTQYF
TRBJ1-6 TRBV6-5 CASSRQGHNSPLHF
TRBJ2-5 TRBV19 CASSFRSSQETQYF
TRBJ2-1 TRBV27 CASSFRDYYNEQFF
TRBJ1-2 TRBV10-3 CAISERVTDGYTF
TRBJ2-7 TRBV7-2 CASSSDPGGSYEQYF
TRBJ1-1 TRBV5-6 CASSWEQGDLEAFF
TRBJ2-5 TRBV6-1 CASSTQGAVETQYF
TRBJ1-1 TRBV29-1 CSANPEGGNTEAFF
TRBJ2-7 TRBV6-5 CASSLSSGQAYEQYF
TRBJ1-1 TRBV6-6 CASIPRLSTEAFF
TRBJ1-5 TRBV11-2 CASSWGPNQPQHF
TRBJ2-7 TRBV4-3 CASSQDVAGNYEQYF